The 24 T cell receptor beta chains below were found in one sample sequenced in a study of early T cells in non-severe SARS-CoV-2 infection. TCRdb re-called the 5' RACE reads with MiXCR, one entry per CDR3 protein. Of around 83,000 distinct CDR3 sequences in the sample, 12% were seen once. Sequenced material: whole blood, taken at baseline. These TCRs come from an adult who was a healthcare worker with PCR-confirmed SARS-CoV-2 infection or an uninfected control (not recorded which).

The sample holds a few counts of this clonotype. The V call is TRBV11-2, the J call TRBJ2-3; D possibly corresponds to TRBD1 (6 bases). V lost 5 bases to trimming and J lost 2 bases, with 11 bases between them. The CDR3 contains 14 residues. The germline gives CDR1 SGHAT, CDR2 FQNNGV. The CDR3 loop is CASSPTGYTDTQYF. Written as DNA, the CDR3 is TGTGCCAGCAGCCCGACAGGTTACACAGATACGCAGTATTTT. The full variable domain, in which reference TRBV11-2 and TRBJ2-3 provide the parts outside the CDR3, is EAGVAQSPRYKIIEKRQSVAFWCNPISGHATLYWYQQILGQGPKLLIQFQNNGVVDDSQLPKDRFSAERLKGVDSTLKIQPAKLEDSAVYLCASSPTGYTDTQYFGPGTRLTVL.

This clonotype was seen only a few times. The rearrangement links TRBV18 to TRBJ2-1; 10 bases are a match to TRBD2. J gave up 4 bases and V 8 bases, and 17 bases lay outside the gene matches. CDR1 and CDR2 from the germline V gene are KGHSH and LQKENI. CDR3 size: 18 residues. This CDR3 is CASQMSGGGPSPYNEQFF. CDR3 DNA: TGTGCCAGCCAGATGAGCGGGGGGGGACCCTCACCTTACAATGAGCAGTTCTTC.

The CDR3 DNA sequence: TGTGCCAGCAGCCGGGGGCTAGCGAAGAGCACAGATACGCAGTATTTT. Translating gives CASSRGLAKSTDTQYF. The rearrangement uses TRBV7-3 and TRBJ2-3; the D gene could be TRBD1 or TRBD2 (6 bases each). Trimming pared 5 bases from V and 0 bases from J, leaving 15 bases between. This CDR3 contains 16 residues. Per germline, CDR1 SGHTA and CDR2 FQGTGA.

The chain couples TRBV3-1 to TRBJ1-2; TRBD1 matches at 9 bases. J gave up 8 bases and V 5 bases, and 9 bases lay outside the gene matches. The CDR3 contains 14 residues. Germline V CDR1 and CDR2: LGHDT, YNNKEL (reference sequence). The CDR3 DNA reads as TGTGCCAGCAGCTCCGGACAGGGGCGTTTCGGCTACACCTTC. This encodes CASSSGQGRFGYTF.

V and J are TRBV5-1 and TRBJ2-3, with 7 bases identical to TRBD1. Unmatched junction bases numbered 6, after V lost 2 bases and J lost 3 bases. CDR3 length: 15 amino acids. Germline V gene data show CDR1 as SGHRS and CDR2 as YFSETQ. CDR3 residues: CASSFGAGGTDTQYF. The DNA for the CDR3 is TGCGCCAGCAGCTTTGGTGCAGGGGGAACAGATACGCAGTATTTT.

This chain joins TRBV6-4 and TRBJ1-1; D unclear. V was shortened by 7 bases and J by 1 base, with 13 bases between the two germline ends. Germline V gives CDR1 MRHNA, CDR2 SNTAGT. The length of the CDR3 is 14 residues. In nucleotides, the CDR3 is TGTGCCAGCAAGGAACGGGGAAGGAACACTGAAGCTTTCTTT. It is translated as CASKERGRNTEAFF.

This clonotype occurred a few times. This rearrangement joins TRBV10-1 to TRBJ2-7; TRBD2 matches 10 bases. The J segment lost 6 bases and the V segment lost 5 bases, leaving 4 bases of the junction unmatched. This CDR3 is 13 amino acids long. The germline CDR1 and CDR2 sequences are WNHNN and SYGVQD (reference sequence). The DNA of the CDR3 is TGCGCCAGCAGTATCACTAGCGGGACCGAGCAGTACTTC. This sequence encodes CASSITSGTEQYF.

A single count supports this clonotype. This chain connects TRBV19 to TRBJ1-5; D is ambiguous. Germline values: CDR1 LNHDA, CDR2 SQIVND (reference sequence). The CDR3 has 12 amino acids. The CDR3 sequence: CCFGMAPGPQHF. CDR3 nucleotide sequence: TGTTGTTTTGGGATGGCCCCCGGCCCCCAGCATTTT.

The chain recombines TRBV28 with TRBJ2-5; 7 nucleotides match TRBD2. This CDR3 is built from 14 residues. CDR1 MDHEN and CDR2 SYDVKM come from the germline V gene. Trimming took 3 bases from V and 5 from J; bases not matched to a gene: 6. DNA of the CDR3: TGTGCCAGCAGTTTTGGCGGGAGCGGTGAGACCCAGTACTTC. Its protein product is CASSFGGSGETQYF.

The V and J genes are TRBV7-6 and TRBJ2-4, with a weak D call TRBD1 (6 bases). Germline loops: CDR1 SGHVS, CDR2 FNYEAQ. V lost 5 bases and J lost 3, with 23 bases in between. CDR3 length: 18 residues. CDR3 bases: TGTGCCAGCAGCCCGGGACAATCTCCTATCTCTAGCAAAAACATTCAGTACTTC. Translated: CASSPGQSPISSKNIQYF.

The sample holds a few counts of this clonotype. The gene calls are TRBV2 and TRBJ1-6, with D tentatively TRBD1 (5 bases). CDR1 SNHLY and CDR2 FYNNEI come from the germline V gene. The CDR3 sequence is 15 residues long. V lost 0 bases to trimming and J lost 9 bases, with 12 bases between them. The CDR3 nucleotides are TGTGCCAGCAGTGAAGCGGCCAGGGTCCTTTCACCCCTCCACTTT. Protein product: CASSEAARVLSPLHF.

The chain has TRBV28 and TRBJ2-7; 7 bases fit TRBD2. This CDR3 has 16 amino acids. The germline V gene has CDR1 MDHEN and CDR2 SYDVKM. The V segment lost 2 bases and the J segment 2 bases; nucleotides outside the gene matches: 9. The DNA for the CDR3 is TGTGCCAGCAGTTTAACCCTAGCGGAAACCCCCTACGAGCAGTACTTC. It codes for CASSLTLAETPYEQYF.

This clonotype was seen a handful of times. The rearrangement uses TRBV6-6 and TRBJ1-4; D unclear. Germline values: CDR1 MNHNY, CDR2 SVGAGI (reference sequence). The CDR3 covers 16 residues. V lost 3 bases, J lost 0 bases, and 11 bases lay in between. The CDR3 loop is CASSYPMGSTNEKLFF. In nucleotides, the CDR3 is TGTGCCAGCAGTTATCCAATGGGGTCAACTAATGAAAAACTGTTTTTT.

A remark on this clonotype: This may stem from a read error, because a much larger clone lies one nucleotide away. The chain combines TRBV29-1 with TRBJ2-1; 12 positions agree with TRBD2. The CDR3 length is 15 residues. Trimming removed 7 bases from V and 8 bases from J; junction bases left unmatched: 12. The germline V gene has CDR1 SQVTM and CDR2 ANQGSEA. The CDR3 sequence: CSAALTSGSVDEQFF. CDR3 in DNA: TGCAGCGCTGCCCTGACTAGCGGGAGCGTCGATGAGCAGTTCTTC.

This clonotype has ten or more counts. The V gene is TRBV5-1, the J gene TRBJ2-7; no reliable D call. Germline V gene lookup returns CDR1 SGHRS and CDR2 YFSETQ. The CDR3 covers 12 residues. V lost 0 bases, J lost 4 bases, and 5 bases lay in between. CDR3 amino acids: CASSLVGYEQYF. DNA for the CDR3: TGCGCCAGCAGCTTGGTGGGGTACGAGCAGTACTTC.

V and J are TRBV5-4 and TRBJ2-1, with TRBD2 matching over 7 bases. Germline V lookup: CDR1 SGHNT, CDR2 YYREEE (reference sequence). The CDR3 runs to 15 residues. V lost 5 bases and J lost 7; bases outside the gene matches: 12. For the CDR3, the DNA is TGTGCCAGCAGTCCAATAGCGGGTCCGGGGAATGAGCAGTTCTTC. Amino acids: CASSPIAGPGNEQFF. Full variable domain (rest looked up from reference TRBV5-4 and TRBJ2-1): ETGVTQSPTHLIKTRGQQVTLRCSSQSGHNTVSWYQQALGQGPQFIFQYYREEENGRGNFPPRFSGLQFPNYSSELNVNALELDDSALYLCASSPIAGPGNEQFFGPGTRLTVL.

V is TRBV10-3 and J is TRBJ2-7; D not certain. The CDR3 contains 18 residues. The ends were cut back, 5 bases at V and 6 bases at J, with 29 bases in the middle. Germline V gene sequence: CDR1 ENHRY, CDR2 SYGVKD. The CDR3 protein is CAISPTVPPTNTEGEQYF. In DNA form, the CDR3 reads TGTGCCATCAGTCCGACCGTCCCCCCGACCAATACGGAAGGCGAGCAGTACTTC.

This clonotype was seen a few times. The chain uses TRBV6-5 and TRBJ1-1; D is unresolved. The CDR3 is made up of 11 amino acids. Per the germline V gene, CDR1 is MNHEY and CDR2 is SVGAGI. V lost 4 bases to trimming and J lost 3 bases, with 3 bases between them. The CDR3 loop reads CASSSYTEAFF. The DNA for the CDR3 is TGTGCCAGCAGTTCATACACTGAAGCTTTCTTT.

The chain carries TRBV28 and TRBJ1-5; 7 nucleotides match TRBD1. The trim removed 3 bases at V and 6 bases at J, leaving 14 bases unmatched. The CDR3 length is 17 residues. Germline CDR1 is MDHEN and CDR2 is SYDVKM. The CDR3 nucleotides read TGTGCCAGCAGTTTTCAGTCCCTTGGGACAGAGACTCAGCCCCAGCATTTT. The encoded protein is CASSFQSLGTETQPQHF. The full variable domain, completed using reference TRBV28 and TRBJ1-5, is DVKVTQSSRYLVKRTGEKVFLECVQDMDHENMFWYRQDPGLGLRLIYFSYDVKMKEKGDIPEGYSVSREKKERFSLILESASTNQTSMYLCASSFQSLGTETQPQHFGDGTRLSIL.

The chain is built from TRBV20-1 and TRBJ2-7, with 8 nucleotides matching TRBD2. Per the germline V gene, CDR1 is DFQATT and CDR2 is SNEGSKA (reference sequence). This CDR3 region has 14 residues. Trimming removed 3 bases from V and 2 bases from J; junction bases left unmatched: 6. The CDR3 DNA reads as TGCAGTGCTAGGCGGGGGGTTCCTACCTACGAGCAGTACTTC. It codes for CSARRGVPTYEQYF.

The genes are TRBV28 and TRBJ2-3; no definite D call. V lost 5 bases and J 1 base, leaving 16 bases between the germline ends. CDR3 length: 16 residues. The germline V gene has CDR1 MDHEN and CDR2 SYDVKM. The CDR3 loop is CASSPDLSLGTDTQYF. CDR3 nucleotides: TGTGCCAGCAGTCCCGACCTCTCCCTGGGCACAGATACGCAGTATTTT.

This clonotype has a handful of counts. The genes are TRBV3-1 and TRBJ1-1; D might be TRBD1 (6 bases). The CDR3 loop spans 16 amino acids. Germline assignment: CDR1 LGHDT and CDR2 YNNKEL (reference sequence). With 1 base removed from V and 2 bases from J, the gap between germline ends came to 14 bases. CDR3 sequence reads: CASSQARTALNTEAFF. DNA of the CDR3: TGTGCCAGCAGCCAAGCTCGGACAGCTCTAAACACTGAAGCTTTCTTT.

The chain has TRBV5-6 and TRBJ1-2; TRBD1 might be the D (5 bases). From germline, CDR1 is SGHDT and CDR2 YYEEEE. This CDR3 has 15 amino acids. V lost 0 bases and J 4 bases, leaving 13 bases between the germline ends. The CDR3 here is CASSLAKGRAYGYTF. The DNA of the CDR3 is TGTGCCAGCAGCTTGGCCAAGGGACGTGCCTATGGCTACACCTTC.

This chain uses TRBV2 with TRBJ2-3; the D gene is possibly TRBD1 (5 bases). V was cut by 3 bases and J by 1 base, with 11 bases left in between. The CDR3 has 15 residues. The germline gives CDR1 SNHLY, CDR2 FYNNEI. The CDR3 loop reads CASSDQGTGTDTQYF. The DNA for the CDR3 is TGTGCCAGCAGTGATCAGGGTACGGGCACAGATACGCAGTATTTT. Filled out from reference TRBV2 and TRBJ2-3, the complete variable domain reads EPEVTQTPSHQVTQMGQEVILRCVPISNHLYFYWYRQILGQKVEFLVSFYNNEISEKSEIFDDQFSVERPDGSNFTLKIRSTKLEDSAMYFCASSDQGTGTDTQYFGPGTRLTVL.